This T cell receptor beta chain originates from a study of Graves' ophthalmopathy and Graves' hyperthyroidism. On the study more broadly: A follow-up of 18 months without ophthalmopathy meant that hyperthyroidism was stable. Study results and limitations: In blood, most expanded thyroid clonotypes above 0.001 frequency were also detected.

Comments on this clonotype: Its antigen is undetermined.

V was shortened by 0 bases and J by 2 bases, with 7 bases between the two germline ends. The CDR3 loop spans 14 amino acids. The germline CDR1 and CDR2 sequences are ENHRY and SYGVKD. Hyperthyroidism patients were newly diagnosed, ill under 2 months, and aged 18 to 65 years. The diagnosis combined clinical symptoms, thyroxine, TRAb, thyroid ultrasound and orbital computed tomography scans. The study amplified TCR beta CDR3 regions using RNA transcripts. First-round RT-PCR employed HTBI primers, with a second-round multiplex PCR after it. Via MiXCR, TCRdb re-called the multiplex PCR reads, giving one row per CDR3 protein. This table has over a million distinct CDR3 sequences, about 35% appearing once.

Input material: peripheral blood or thyroid tissue (not recorded which). The TCR was taken from an adult man with Graves' hyperthyroidism. The chain recombines TRBV10-3 with TRBJ1-2; D gene unclear. The chain's CDR3 is CAISESSPNYGYTF. The DNA of the CDR3 is TGTGCCATCAGTGAGTCCTCTCCGAACTATGGCTACACCTTC.